The 5 T cell receptor beta chains below all came from one sample that was sequenced in a study of tumor-infiltrating lymphocytes in primary liver carcinoma. Making TCR beta cDNA involved roughly 0.55 ug total RNA and a constant-region primer. Investigators got TCR beta libraries out of three nested multiplex PCR rounds, done with slightly modified ARM-PCR. Two initial PCR rounds of approximately 10 cycles each paired TRBV1-TRBV30 forward primers with a C-beta reverse primer. TCRdb re-derived calls from the multiplex PCR reads in MiXCR, one entry per CDR3 protein. Of nearly 50,000 distinct CDR3 sequences listed, about three quarters were seen once; the top ten hold about a quarter. Each 20-30 mg portion of unsorted bulk tissue served as the source for co-extraction of RNA and DNA. The sequencing input was liver tumor tissue from sampling region 3. As for subset: tumor region T3, left-lateral pole. Receptors originate from a middle-aged man with primary liver carcinoma and hepatitis B virus infection.

The count of this clonotype is one. This sequence may be a read error, since a much larger clone differs from it by one base. V usage is TRBV28 and J usage is TRBJ2-7, with 7 positions matching TRBD2. From germline, CDR1 is MDHEN and CDR2 SYDVKM. The V gene end was trimmed by 6 bases and the J gene end by 8 bases; junction bases not matched to a gene: 7. The CDR3 covers 12 residues. CDR3 DNA: TGTGCCAGCAGGCGGGAGTGGCACAAGCAGTACTTC. Protein sequence: CASRREWHKQYF.

This clonotype appeared a few times. This sequence joins TRBV10-3 and TRBJ2-2; the D gene is possibly TRBD1 (5 bases). This CDR3 spans 13 amino acids. Per germline, CDR1 ENHRY and CDR2 SYGVKD. V lost 10 bases and J 5 bases, leaving 14 bases between the germline ends. Here the CDR3 DNA reads TGTGCCAATACAGGCTGGAATACCGGGGAGCTGTTTTTT. The encoded protein is CANTGWNTGELFF.

This clonotype is large (0.1 to 1%) within its sample. This chain uses TRBV11-2 with TRBJ2-3, with 10 bases that match TRBD1. The CDR3 totals 17 residues. V trimming: 0 bases; J trimming: 6 bases; junction bases outside the gene matches: 9. Germline-derived CDR1 and CDR2 are SGHAT and FQNNGV. CDR3 coding DNA: TGTGCCAGCAGCTTAGATCTTGGGACAGGGGCAAGCGATACGCAGTATTTT. Its translation: CASSLDLGTGASDTQYF.

A note on this clonotype: The CDR3 does not close with the conserved phenylalanine or tryptophan, likely indicating a read error. The chain is built from TRBV7-8 and TRBJ2-5; D remains unclear. The length of the CDR3 is 16 residues. V was trimmed by 5 bases and J by 2 bases, leaving 18 bases between them. CDR1 and CDR2 from the germline V gene are SGHVS and FQNEAQ. The CDR3 DNA follows: TGTGCCAGCAGCCCCCGGAGAGCATGGGGTCAAGAGACCCAGTACCTC. This codes for CASSPRRAWGQETQYL.

Comment on this clonotype: Compared with germline, one end of the junction differs, possibly owing to a read error. The rearrangement joins TRBV4-1 to TRBJ1-5, with 9 bases fitting TRBD1. Germline V gene data show CDR1 as MGHRA and CDR2 as YSYEKL. The CDR3 is 15 amino acids. CDR3 amino acids: CANSQQGAGNQPQHF. DNA for the CDR3: TGCGCCAACAGCCAACAGGGGGCTGGCAATCAGCCCCAGCATTTT.